The source of this T cell receptor (beta chain) is a study of shared T cell receptors in the human thymus (dated by TCRdb to the early 2020s). Looking at the study overall: The study examined how self-reactive, shared T-cell receptor alpha chains are generated in the human thymus.

The library was obtained by the immunoSEQ multiplex PCR assay. This immuneACCESS table, as held by TCRdb, lists in-frame sequences with V and J called but not all clones. Of the missing ones, under half trace to an unresolved V gene in checked studies; the others have no known cause. This sample has 720,000 or so clones in its table, and 70% to 90% of those were observed once. Approximately 0.01% of the sample is held by the ten biggest clonotypes. Notes on this clone: The specificity of this receptor is unknown. No base qualities exist here, and no much larger clone lies one base off it.

V is trimmed back by 1 base and J by 3 bases, and the junction contains 5 bases that no gene match accounts for. The cysteine opens and the phenylalanine closes a CDR3 of 15 amino acids. Only the CDR3 DNA is retained, 45 bases long and in frame from the first base. Based on the germline V gene, the CDR1 and CDR2 sequences are LGHNA and YNFKEQ. These data were also reused for a study on human thymus T cells. The second study also describes: Immunologically healthy infants undergoing open corrective cardiac surgery for congenital heart defects in Finland were used as donors. Thymus tissue was obtained as surgical resects removed during corrective cardiac surgery. Both the thymic and the peripheral blood repertoires appeared to show biased V and J gene segment usage. Highly overlapping thymic TCR repertoires among unrelated individuals were reported in the related research. The study characterized TCR alpha and beta repertoires from about 8 infant thymus samples and a few related peripheral blood samples. The cohort included about 6 male and a couple of female infants, with donor ages spanning 7 to 244 days. Thymocytes were freed from the tissue by mechanical means and kept at -70 degrees C as pellets of roughly 10-32 million cells. A QIAsymphony instrument was used to extract genomic DNA from frozen cell pellets. Using the immunoSEQ multiplex PCR assay, the TCRB and TCRAD loci were amplified from a standardized quantity of quality-controlled genomic DNA. The amplicons covered the V(D)J region and were long enough to include the CDR3 and to identify the V and J genes. The commercial immunoSEQ service was used to sequence amplicons on an Illumina platform. Primer bias and sequencing errors were corrected as previously described, and TCRAD and TCRB were defined on the basis of the IMGT database. Repertoires were analysed with immunoSEQ Analyzer 3.0 and VDJTools, covering basic statistics, V/J segment usage, diversity estimates, rarefaction and pairwise overlap. To estimate diversity, the Chao1, ChaoE, Efron-Thisted, Shannon and inverse Simpson indices were applied, and diversity was also estimated on datasets down-sampled to the smallest sample. Repertoire overlap was determined by strict matching of CDR3 nucleotide sequence, V gene and J gene, and Jaccard-based multidimensional scaling clustering was applied. On average, thymus samples yielded approximately 780,000 unique TCRB clonotypes, whereas blood samples yielded about 80,000.

The V and J segments used are TRBV4-2 and TRBJ2-5; TRBD2 fits 7 bases in the junction. This clonotype was sampled from a girl under three years old with a congenital heart defect. Donor details come from another sample of the same person, matched by shared clones. Sequencing used thymocytes. The nucleotide sequence reads TGTGCCAGCAGCCAAGGAGCGGGGAAAGAAGAGACCCAGTACTTC. This translates into CASSQGAGKEETQYF.